The 21 T cell receptor beta chains in this list originate from one sample, sequenced in a study of T-cell reconstitution after alpha-beta-depleted transplantation in children. Unique molecular identifiers featured in how the TCRbeta library was prepared. TCRdb called the PCR reads again in MiXCR, with one record for every CDR3 protein. The sample lists about 600,000 distinct CDR3 sequences, 23% occurring once. The material was PBMCs, mostly from graft donor cells, obtained 360 days after TCRalphabeta/CD19-depleted stem cell transplant. The source is a boy younger than two who had a stem cell transplant for acute myeloid leukemia, so the T cells may come from the graft donor.

This clonotype was detected only a few times. The genes are TRBV29-1 and TRBJ2-7; 9 bases fit TRBD1. The J segment lost 0 bases and the V segment lost 7 bases, leaving 16 bases of the junction unmatched. There are 17 residues in the CDR3. Looked up from germline, CDR1 is SQVTM and CDR2 is ANQGSEA. CDR3 sequence: CSALGAPGQGRSYEQYF. CDR3 coding DNA: TGCAGCGCCCTAGGAGCCCCGGGACAGGGACGCTCCTACGAGCAGTACTTC.

This clonotype appeared a few times. V gene TRBV20-1 combines with J gene TRBJ2-3, with D perhaps TRBD1 (6 bases). Germline CDR1 reads DFQATT; CDR2 reads SNEGSKA (reference sequence). This CDR3 spans 14 amino acids. V lost 5 bases and J lost 0, with 12 bases in between. The CDR3, as DNA: TGCAGTGCTTCCGGGACACCTAGCACAGATACGCAGTATTTT. It codes for CSASGTPSTDTQYF.

The chain carries TRBV5-6 and TRBJ2-7; 8 bases are shared with TRBD2. In germline, CDR1 is SGHDT, CDR2 YYEEEE. The CDR3 length is 15 residues. The V gene end was trimmed by 5 bases and the J gene end by 0 bases; junction bases not matched to a gene: 7. CDR3 region: CASRPRGGSSYEQYV. CDR3 sequence (DNA): TGTGCCAGCAGACCTCGGGGGGGAAGCTCCTACGAGCAGTACGTC.

The CDR3, as DNA: TGTGCCAGCAGTTTAAGATCCGGGGGAGTCGATAATTCACCCCTCCACTTT. Encoded protein: CASSLRSGGVDNSPLHF. V gene TRBV12-3 or TRBV12-4 combines with J gene TRBJ1-6; tentatively, D is TRBD1 (5 bases). V lost 2 bases, J lost 5 bases, and 16 bases lay in between. The CDR3 is made up of 17 amino acids.

There are a few counts of this clonotype. J is TRBJ2-1 and V is TRBV7-9; no clear D. The CDR3 spans 15 residues. Between the trimmed V and J ends, which lost 1 base and 8 bases, there was a span of 15 bases. Germline-derived CDR1 and CDR2 are SEHNR and FQNEAQ (reference sequence). The CDR3 DNA reads as TGTGCCAGCAGCTTAGAAGGTTCCCCAGAAGATGAGCAGTTCTTC. It yields the protein CASSLEGSPEDEQFF.

The genes are TRBV7-9 and TRBJ2-3; 11 bases fit TRBD2. There are 16 residues in the CDR3. Germline CDR1 SEHNR, CDR2 FQNEAQ (reference sequence). The ends lost 10 bases at V and 3 bases at J; junction bases unmatched: 12. The CDR3 loop is CAIVNPGLAVTDTQYF. The CDR3 DNA is TGTGCCATAGTCAACCCGGGACTAGCGGTGACAGATACGCAGTATTTT.

V and J are TRBV9 and TRBJ2-1, with 7 nucleotides matching TRBD2. The CDR3 totals 16 residues. Germline V gives CDR1 SGDLS, CDR2 YYNGEE. J gave up 2 bases and V 4 bases, and 9 bases lay outside the gene matches. The CDR3, as DNA: TGTGCCAGCAGCCTCCGTCCAGCGGGGACCTACAATGAGCAGTTCTTC. Encoded protein: CASSLRPAGTYNEQFF.

The J gene is TRBJ2-2, the V gene TRBV20-1; the D gene is possibly TRBD1 (6 bases). The ends were cut back, 4 bases at V and 2 bases at J, with 11 bases in the middle. CDR1 DFQATT and CDR2 SNEGSKA come from the germline V gene (reference sequence). The length of the CDR3 is 14 residues. The CDR3 DNA sequence: TGCAGTGCTACCCTGGACAGCAACACCGGGGAGCTGTTTTTT. This gives the protein CSATLDSNTGELFF.

This chain links TRBV4-3 with TRBJ2-3, with TRBD2 as a possible D gene (6 bases). Trimming cost V 3 bases and J 0 bases, with 13 bases left between them. In germline, CDR1 is LGHNA, CDR2 YSLEER. This CDR3 spans 16 amino acids. CDR3 nucleotide sequence: TGCGCCAGCAGCCATGGAGGGTACCCTAGCACAGATACGCAGTATTTT. As protein: CASSHGGYPSTDTQYF.

This clonotype has ten or more counts. The chain joins TRBV2 to TRBJ2-1, with TRBD1 matching over 10 bases. The CDR3 is made up of 16 amino acids. V dropped 5 bases and J dropped 5; count of bases not matched to a gene: 9. Germline CDR1 is SNHLY and CDR2 is FYNNEI. The CDR3 sequence is CASSRTPGTGDNEQFF. CDR3 bases: TGTGCCAGCAGTCGGACCCCCGGGACAGGGGACAATGAGCAGTTCTTC.

The V call is TRBV15, the J call TRBJ2-1; TRBD2 aligns across 10 bases. The junction had 3 bases not matched to a gene; V was cut back by 0 bases and J by 7 bases. The length of the CDR3 is 15 residues. Germline CDR1 reads LNHNV; CDR2 reads YYDKDF (reference sequence). CDR3 DNA: TGTGCCACCAGCAGAGAAAGCGGGGGGGGAAATGAGCAGTTCTTC. Residues: CATSRESGGGNEQFF.

This clonotype was detected only a few times. This chain links TRBV20-1 with TRBJ1-2; D is unclear. The V gene lost 0 bases and the J gene lost 5 bases, with 19 bases spanning the gap. The CDR3 sequence is 16 residues long. Germline lookup yields CDR1 DFQATT and CDR2 SNEGSKA (reference sequence). As DNA, the CDR3 is TGCAGTGCTAGAGATTGGATAGATCTCACCGGTTATGGCTACACCTTC. Protein: CSARDWIDLTGYGYTF.

This clonotype showed up many times. The V and J genes are TRBV2 and TRBJ2-5; the D gene could be TRBD1 or TRBD2 (5 bases each). This CDR3 contains 15 residues. CDR1 is SNHLY and CDR2 is FYNNEI in the germline V gene. Trimming shortened V by 8 bases and J by 4 bases, and 20 bases separated the two germline ends. The CDR3 spells CASQPGPSHRETQYF. In DNA, the CDR3 is TGTGCCAGCCAACCGGGACCGTCCCACAGAGAGACCCAGTACTTC.

This clonotype occurred a few times. V is TRBV28 and J is TRBJ2-1; 10 bases agree with TRBD1. This CDR3 spans 14 amino acids. The junction had 7 bases not matched to a gene; V was cut back by 5 bases and J by 9 bases. Germline V CDR1 and CDR2: MDHEN, SYDVKM. As DNA, the CDR3 is TGTGCCAGCAGTATATCGACAGGGGGCGCTGAGCAGTTCTTC. It codes for CASSISTGGAEQFF. Supplemented by reference TRBV28 and TRBJ2-1, the full variable domain reads DVKVTQSSRYLVKRTGEKVFLECVQDMDHENMFWYRQDPGLGLRLIYFSYDVKMKEKGDIPEGYSVSREKKERFSLILESASTNQTSMYLCASSISTGGAEQFFGPGTRLTVL.

This chain links TRBV12-3 or TRBV12-4 with TRBJ2-5; maybe TRBD2 (5 bases). The CDR3 covers 12 residues. Trimming shortened V by 5 bases and J by 7 bases, and 11 bases separated the two germline ends. DNA for the CDR3: TGTGCCAGCAGTCAGGTTGAGGGGACCCAGTACTTC. Its protein product is CASSQVEGTQYF.

This clonotype was detected only a few times. The chain uses TRBV12-3 or TRBV12-4 and TRBJ2-7; the D is unclear. The ends were cut back, 3 bases at V and 7 bases at J, with 7 bases in the middle. The CDR3 is 11 amino acids. The CDR3 DNA reads as TGTGCCAGCAGTTTTGACCGAGAGCAGTACTTC. Translated: CASSFDREQYF.

This clonotype was seen at least ten times. The chain employs TRBV6-5 and TRBJ1-6; 9 nucleotides match TRBD1. Per the germline V gene, CDR1 is MNHEY and CDR2 is SVGAGI. The CDR3 loop spans 17 amino acids. The V gene end was trimmed by 4 bases and the J gene end by 4 bases; junction bases not matched to a gene: 8. The CDR3 loop is CASSFPTGTGYNSPLHF. The CDR3 DNA reads TGTGCCAGCAGTTTTCCAACAGGGACAGGGTATAATTCACCCCTCCACTTT.

This chain connects TRBV7-9 to TRBJ2-1; D remains unclear. The germline gives CDR1 SEHNR, CDR2 FQNEAQ (reference sequence). V was cut by 2 bases and J by 2 bases, with 10 bases left in between. The CDR3 is 15 residues long. The CDR3 region has the DNA TGTGCCAGCAGCTTATATCCCACTGCCTACAATGAGCAGTTCTTC. Translating gives CASSLYPTAYNEQFF.

In its sample, this clonotype was seen a few times. V and J are TRBV6-5 and TRBJ2-5, with D possibly matching TRBD2 (6 bases). Germline V CDR1 and CDR2: MNHEY, SVGAGI. This CDR3 has 16 amino acids. V lost 2 bases to trimming and J lost 8 bases, with 21 bases between them. The CDR3 nucleotides read TGTGCCAGCAGTTACGGGTCGGTGGTGTCTAGCGCCACCCAGTACTTC. It translates to CASSYGSVVSSATQYF.

This clonotype appeared a few times. The V call is TRBV6-5, the J call TRBJ1-3; D unclear. Germline values: CDR1 MNHEY, CDR2 SVGAGI. V was pared by 2 bases and J by 3 bases, with 17 bases between. The CDR3 contains 17 residues. The chain's CDR3 is CASSYTRDPAGGNTIYF. DNA of the CDR3: TGTGCCAGCAGTTACACTCGGGATCCGGCTGGTGGAAACACCATATATTTT.

The rearrangement uses TRBV29-1 and TRBJ2-7; the D gene is possibly TRBD2 (6 bases). V was trimmed by 4 bases and J by 3 bases, leaving 13 bases between them. Germline CDR1 SQVTM, CDR2 ANQGSEA. The CDR3 loop spans 13 amino acids. CDR3 residues: CSVAGGGDYEQYF. CDR3 nucleotides: TGCAGCGTTGCGGGTGGAGGGGACTACGAGCAGTACTTC.